Given below is one TCR beta chain in context. Its antigen is unidentified. Its ends do not fully match the called genes, so a read error is possible. The donors were in the approximately 120-subject validation cohort; that cohort was separate from the roughly 680-subject first cohort. The CDR3 runs 15 residues. Germline assignment: CDR1 SEHNR and CDR2 FQNEAQ (reference sequence). The protocol was immunoSEQ multiplex PCR, while the TCRdb copy is restricted to in-frame clones and leaves out a portion. The data contain about 360,000 clones, roughly 85% of them singletons. This record belongs to a study of cytomegalovirus exposure and HLA in healthy donors. Notes on the study in general: The study put 150 or so TCR beta chains on its list as cytomegalovirus-associated. In vitro, three CMV-associated chains proved specific for CMV antigens.

The clonotype originates from a woman between 18 and 30 years old in good health and CMV-seronegative. V and J are TRBV7-9 and TRBJ1-2; D gene uncertain. Sequencing input: PBMCs. The CDR3 reads CASSLSPTGLPRLGF. CDR3 nucleotides: TGTGCCAGCAGCTTAAGCCCAACCGGACTCCCCCGGCTTGGCTTC.